These 24 T cell receptor beta chains share one sample of origin, sequenced in a study of T cell changes during pregnancy in multiple sclerosis. Assay used: immunoSEQ multiplex PCR; TCRdb lists only in-frame clones, some missing. Of 29,000 or so clones in the sample, approximately 94% were seen once. The sequenced sample was CD4+ T cells from peripheral blood mononuclear cells, obtained in the first trimester of pregnancy. These receptors were taken from a female donor with multiple sclerosis, enrolled in a pregnancy study.

The J gene is TRBJ1-5, the V gene TRBV21-1. TRBV21-1 is labeled a pseudogene. The CDR3 is made up of 14 amino acids. CDR3 region: CASSSGGYNQPQHF. In DNA, the CDR3 is TGTGCCAGCAGCAGCGGCGGGTACAATCAGCCCCAGCATTTT.

The CDR3: CASSLATGPEQYF. The CDR3 DNA is TGCGCCAGCAGCTTGGCGACAGGGCCTGAGCAGTACTTC. The chain is built from TRBV5-1 and TRBJ2-7; 7 bases line up with TRBD1. CDR1 and CDR2 (germline): SGHRS, YFSETQ. Losses at the gene ends were 0 bases for V and 7 bases for J; bases not matched to a gene: 4. The CDR3 loop spans 13 amino acids.

This chain joins TRBV7-8 and TRBJ1-2; D not certain. The V and J ends lost 2 bases and 6 bases respectively, with 25 bases between them. Germline V gene lookup returns CDR1 SGHVS and CDR2 FQNEAQ. The CDR3 length is 18 residues. CDR3: CASSLPAGALQTSNGYTF. The CDR3 coding sequence is TGTGCCAGCAGCTTACCCGCGGGTGCCCTACAGACAAGCAATGGCTACACCTTC. Full variable domain (rest looked up from reference TRBV7-8 and TRBJ1-2): GAGVSQSPRYKVAKRGQDVALRCDPISGHVSLFWYQQALGQGPEFLTYFQNEAQLDKSGLPSDRFFAERPEGSVSTLKIQRTQQEDSAVYLCASSLPAGALQTSNGYTFGSGTRLTVV.

Of note for this clone: A read error may account for a junction end that differs from germline. In nucleotides, the CDR3 is TGCAGCGCTGAAACAGGGCTCCTCTATGGCTACACCTTC. It is translated as CSAETGLLYGYTF. The V and J genes are TRBV29-1 and TRBJ1-2, with a weak D call TRBD1 (6 bases). Germline CDR1 is SQVTM and CDR2 is ANQGSEA. This CDR3 has 13 residues.

This chain links TRBV10-3 with TRBJ2-2; 7 nucleotides align to TRBD1. The CDR3 runs 15 residues. Germline CDR1 is ENHRY and CDR2 is SYGVKD. Unmatched junction bases numbered 8, after V lost 7 bases and J lost 3 bases. CDR3 sequence reads: CAINSRQGHTGELFF. CDR3 sequence (DNA): TGTGCCATCAATAGTAGACAGGGACACACCGGGGAGCTGTTTTTT.

This clone was found a few times. The chain uses TRBV6-6 and TRBJ1-5; 7 bases line up with TRBD1. This CDR3 has 14 amino acids. The junction had 6 bases not matched to a gene; V was cut back by 6 bases and J by 4 bases. Germline V lookup: CDR1 MNHNY, CDR2 SVGAGI (reference sequence). CDR3 in DNA: TGTGCCAGCAGGGATACAGGGGCAAATCAGCCCCAGCATTTT. It translates to CASRDTGANQPQHF.

V usage is TRBV15 and J usage is TRBJ2-7; 8 bases line up with TRBD2. The ends lost 0 bases at V and 4 bases at J; junction bases unmatched: 2. The CDR3 is 14 amino acids. Germline CDR1 LNHNV, CDR2 YYDKDF (reference sequence). The CDR3: CATSREGGGYEQYF. CDR3 DNA: TGTGCCACCAGCAGAGAAGGCGGGGGGTACGAGCAGTACTTC.

The J gene is TRBJ2-7, the V gene TRBV7-2, with TRBD1 matching over 11 bases. Trimming took 5 bases from V and 5 from J; bases not matched to a gene: 5. The CDR3 totals 14 residues. The germline gives CDR1 SGHTA, CDR2 FQGNSA. The CDR3, as DNA: TGTGCCAGCAGCAAGGACAGGGGGCGGAACGAGCAGTACTTC. This encodes CASSKDRGRNEQYF.

This chain links TRBV5-6 with TRBJ2-3; tentative D call: TRBD1 (6 bases). Trimming shortened V by 2 bases and J by 1 base, and 11 bases separated the two germline ends. This CDR3 has 15 amino acids. The germline V gene encodes CDR1 SGHDT and CDR2 YYEEEE. CDR3 amino acids: CASSLFRGGTDTQYF. The CDR3 nucleotides are TGTGCCAGCAGCTTATTCAGGGGCGGCACAGATACGCAGTATTTT.

The CDR3 sequence is CASSDRQNSPLHF. DNA for the CDR3: TGTGCCAGCAGTGATAGACAAAATTCACCCCTCCACTTT. The chain employs TRBV2 and TRBJ1-6; no clear D gene. The V gene's germline CDR1 is SNHLY and CDR2 FYNNEI. The CDR3 contains 13 residues. V gave up 3 bases and J gave up 7 bases, with 7 bases separating them.

The rearrangement links TRBV15 to TRBJ1-2; no firm D call. Germline loops: CDR1 LNHNV, CDR2 YYDKDF (reference sequence). V was clipped by 0 bases and J by 3 bases, with 8 bases between them. This CDR3 region has 14 residues. DNA of the CDR3: TGTGCCACCAGCAGAGATAGGAGGGACTATGGCTACACCTTC. This codes for CATSRDRRDYGYTF.

This chain links TRBV7-3 with TRBJ2-3; possible D gene TRBD1, 6 bases. Deletions cut 3 bases from V and 2 bases from J, with 18 bases between. Germline CDR1 SGHTA, CDR2 FQGTGA. CDR3 size: 17 residues. The CDR3 DNA reads as TGTGCCAGCAGCTTCCACCCGAGACAGGCAGACACAGATACGCAGTATTTT. It specifies CASSFHPRQADTDTQYF.

This clone was picked up one time. The chain carries TRBV5-3 and TRBJ1-2, with 7 bases matching TRBD1. TRBV5-3 is known as an ORF, though its function is uncertain. The CDR3 has 16 residues. After removal of 6 bases from V and 2 bases from J, the junction contained 13 bases not matched to a gene. As DNA, the CDR3 is TGTGCCAGAACCAAACCCTTTACAGGGGCCAACTATGGCTACACCTTC. It translates to CARTKPFTGANYGYTF.

The chain uses TRBV4-3 and TRBJ2-7; 10 positions agree with TRBD2. V dropped 8 bases and J dropped 4; count of bases not matched to a gene: 17. This CDR3 spans 17 amino acids. Per germline, CDR1 LGHNA and CDR2 YSLEER. The CDR3, as DNA: TGCGCCAGCGTTCAGCGGGGGGGTACCACCGGGGGTTACGAGCAGTACTTC. It codes for CASVQRGGTTGGYEQYF.

The genes are TRBV9 and TRBJ2-3; D is undetermined. Trimming took off 0 bases at V and 2 bases at J, with 4 bases between the two ends. Germline CDR1 SGDLS, CDR2 YYNGEE. The CDR3 runs 13 residues. The chain's CDR3 is CASSVDNTDTQYF. The CDR3 nucleotides read TGTGCCAGCAGCGTAGACAACACAGATACGCAGTATTTT. The complete variable domain, with remaining parts taken from reference TRBV9 and TRBJ2-3, reads DSGVTQTPKHLITATGQRVTLRCSPRSGDLSVYWYQQSLDQGLQFLIQYYNGEERAKGNILERFSAQQFPDLHSELNLSSLELGDSALYFCASSVDNTDTQYFGPGTRLTVL.

The V and J genes are TRBV4-3 and TRBJ2-3; 8 bases fit TRBD2. Germline trimming cut 5 bases from V and 2 bases from J; bases unmatched to any gene: 9. The CDR3 runs to 16 residues. Germline loops: CDR1 LGHNA, CDR2 YSLEER. DNA of the CDR3: TGCGCCAGCAGCGACCTGGGCGGGGGGATCACAGATACGCAGTATTTT. Translation: CASSDLGGGITDTQYF.

The V and J genes are TRBV2 and TRBJ2-1, with a possible D match to TRBD2 (6 bases). The CDR3 is made up of 15 amino acids. Germline V lookup: CDR1 SNHLY, CDR2 FYNNEI. V lost 8 bases, J lost 4 bases, and 18 bases lay in between. CDR3 sequence: CASVRLGGPYNEQFF. The CDR3 DNA reads TGTGCCAGCGTCCGCCTGGGGGGTCCTTACAATGAGCAGTTCTTC.

The gene calls are TRBV7-9 and TRBJ2-7; TRBD1 matches at 7 bases. V lost 5 bases to trimming and J lost 1 base; unmatched junction nucleotides: 11. The length of the CDR3 is 16 residues. Germline CDR1 SEHNR, CDR2 FQNEAQ (reference sequence). The CDR3 is CASSGPGTDFSYEQYF. The CDR3 DNA sequence: TGTGCCAGCAGCGGACCAGGGACAGACTTTTCCTACGAGCAGTACTTC.

V is TRBV5-1 and J is TRBJ2-1; TRBD2 matches 8 bases. Germline V CDR1 and CDR2: SGHRS, YFSETQ. Trimming took 0 bases from V and 6 from J; bases not matched to a gene: 11. The CDR3 extends over 17 amino acids. The CDR3 DNA sequence: TGCGCCAGCAGCTTGGCCATACTAGCGGACCTCCCCAATGAGCAGTTCTTC. It codes for CASSLAILADLPNEQFF.

The chain is built from TRBV19 and TRBJ1-5; no clear D. The CDR3 has 13 amino acids. Trimming took 6 bases from V and 0 from J, leaving 6 bases between them. In germline, CDR1 is LNHDA, CDR2 SQIVND (reference sequence). The CDR3: CASSHYSNQPQHF. DNA of the CDR3: TGTGCCAGTAGCCACTATAGCAATCAGCCCCAGCATTTT.

The V and J genes are TRBV7-6 and TRBJ1-1; perhaps TRBD1 as D (6 bases). The CDR3 runs 13 residues. Germline V gives CDR1 SGHVS, CDR2 FNYEAQ. V was shortened by 5 bases and J by 1 base, with 8 bases between the two germline ends. CDR3: CASSQGQNTEAFF. Here the CDR3 DNA reads TGTGCCAGCAGCCAGGGACAGAACACTGAAGCTTTCTTT.

The chain employs TRBV28 and TRBJ1-1; maybe TRBD1 (5 bases). The CDR3 spans 17 residues. V lost 4 bases and J 1 base, leaving 19 bases between the germline ends. The germline V gene encodes CDR1 MDHEN and CDR2 SYDVKM. CDR3 protein: CASSSPGDSSGNTEAFF. DNA for the CDR3: TGTGCCAGCAGTTCCCCCGGGGACTCCTCCGGGAACACTGAAGCTTTCTTT. Together with reference TRBV28 and TRBJ1-1, the CDR3 gives the full variable domain: DVKVTQSSRYLVKRTGEKVFLECVQDMDHENMFWYRQDPGLGLRLIYFSYDVKMKEKGDIPEGYSVSREKKERFSLILESASTNQTSMYLCASSSPGDSSGNTEAFFGQGTRLTVV.

In its sample, this clone was seen once. The V gene is TRBV5-4, the J gene TRBJ2-1; D possibly corresponds to TRBD2 (6 bases). The length of the CDR3 is 12 residues. The V end was cut by 2 bases, the J end by 9 bases, with 9 bases between. Germline V gene lookup returns CDR1 SGHNT and CDR2 YYREEE (reference sequence). CDR3 nucleotide sequence: TGTGCCAGCAGCTTTCACGGGGGTGAGCAGTTCTTC. Translation gives CASSFHGGEQFF.

The rearrangement joins TRBV7-2 to TRBJ1-2; D is undetermined. Germline V gives CDR1 SGHTA, CDR2 FQGNSA. V lost 3 bases and J lost 4, with 12 bases in between. The CDR3 is 14 amino acids. CDR3 bases: TGTGCCAGCAGCTTCACGGGGAACGGCTATGGCTACACCTTC. Its protein product is CASSFTGNGYGYTF.